This entry lists 31 T cell receptor beta chains sequenced from one sample in a study of blood T cells in healthy people across ages. A J-beta primer mix and a sample-barcoded 5' primer were used in a second PCR of about 6 to 12 cycles. TCRdb re-called the 5' RACE reads through MiXCR, storing one row per CDR3 protein. The sample consists of 2 million or so distinct CDR3 sequences, roughly 50% of them appearing once. Sequencing input: blood. The origin of the receptors is a woman aged 40-49 years in good health.

The rearrangement joins TRBV20-1 to TRBJ2-5, with D perhaps matching TRBD1 or TRBD2 (5 bases each). Germline V gene data show CDR1 as DFQATT and CDR2 as SNEGSKA (reference sequence). With 3 bases removed from V and 2 bases from J, the gap between germline ends came to 16 bases. The CDR3 has 15 amino acids. The CDR3 DNA is TGCAGTGCTAGTGACCACCGGGACCAACAAGAGACCCAGTACTTC. This gives the protein CSASDHRDQQETQYF.

Only a few counts were recorded for this clonotype. The CDR3 coding sequence is TGTGCCAGCAGTGAAGCGCCTACGGTAGCCAAAAACATTCAGTACTTC. Protein sequence: CASSEAPTVAKNIQYF. This chain links TRBV6-1 with TRBJ2-4; D is unclear. The germline CDR1 and CDR2 sequences are MNHNS and SASEGT. This CDR3 is built from 16 residues. Trimming took off 0 bases at V and 0 bases at J, with 9 bases between the two ends.

The V call is TRBV5-1, the J call TRBJ2-3; the D gene is possibly TRBD2 (6 bases). V shed 4 bases and J shed 0 bases, with 18 bases lying between them. The germline CDR1 and CDR2 sequences are SGHRS and YFSETQ. The CDR3 consists of 17 residues. The CDR3 region has the DNA TGCGCCAGCAGCCACGGGAGAGGCCAGACTAGCACAGATACGCAGTATTTT. This codes for CASSHGRGQTSTDTQYF.

This clonotype has just a few counts. The chain is built from TRBV7-2 and TRBJ2-6; 7 nucleotides align to TRBD1. The CDR3 is made up of 16 amino acids. With V trimmed by 5 bases and J by 1 base, 5 bases remained unmatched. Germline CDR1 SGHTA, CDR2 FQGNSA. The CDR3 protein is CASSRQGHSGANVLTF. CDR3 DNA: TGTGCCAGCAGCCGACAGGGCCATTCTGGGGCCAACGTCCTGACTTTC. Looking up the rest from reference TRBV7-2 and TRBJ2-6 gives the full variable domain: GAGVSQSPSNKVTEKGKDVELRCDPISGHTALYWYRQSLGQGLEFLIYFQGNSAPDKSGLPSDRFSAERTGGSVSTLTIQRTQQEDSAVYLCASSRQGHSGANVLTFGAGSRLTVL.

About this clonotype itself: The junction shows a germline mismatch at one end, possibly a read error. The chain recombines TRBV7-7 with TRBJ2-1, with TRBD2 matching 8 bases. Per germline, CDR1 SSHAT and CDR2 FNYEAQ (reference sequence). The length of the CDR3 is 13 residues. The CDR3, as DNA: TGTGCTAGCAGTGTAGCGGGGCGGAATGAGCAGTTCTTC. Translation: CASSVAGRNEQFF.

This clonotype turned up a few times. This chain links TRBV29-1 with TRBJ2-1; D call uncertain. Trimming left V 4 bases short and J 2 bases short, with 12 bases between. Germline loops: CDR1 SQVTM, CDR2 ANQGSEA. The CDR3 loop spans 14 amino acids. CDR3 nucleotide sequence: TGCAGCGTTGCTAAGGTCGGGCCCTACAATGAGCAGTTCTTC. This gives the protein CSVAKVGPYNEQFF.

This clonotype was detected only a few times. The V call is TRBV6-5, the J call TRBJ2-5; the match to TRBD2 covers 9 bases. The CDR3 is 14 residues long. Germline-derived CDR1 and CDR2 are MNHEY and SVGAGI. V dropped 7 bases and J dropped 4; count of bases not matched to a gene: 7. The CDR3 DNA is TGTGCCAGCAACCTACTAGCGGGCGGAGAGACCCAGTACTTC. Translated, it gives CASNLLAGGETQYF.

This clonotype has at least ten counts. V usage is TRBV6-2 or TRBV6-3 and J usage is TRBJ2-5; 10 bases agree with TRBD2. The CDR3 spans 17 residues. With V trimmed by 2 bases and J by 9 bases, 15 bases remained unmatched. Germline CDR1 MNHEY, CDR2 SVGEGT. Written as DNA, the CDR3 is TGTGCCAGCAGTTACCAAGCCCGGGCACTAGCGGGGATGCCCCAGTACTTC. It translates to CASSYQARALAGMPQYF.

This clonotype was picked up a small number of times. The genes are TRBV28 and TRBJ2-3, with TRBD2 as a possible D gene (6 bases). Per germline, CDR1 MDHEN and CDR2 SYDVKM. V lost 8 bases to trimming and J lost 8 bases, with 11 bases between them. This CDR3 is 11 amino acids long. CDR3 loop: CASFGGSTQYF. The CDR3 bases are TGTGCCAGCTTCGGGGGAAGTACGCAGTATTTT.

This chain joins TRBV28 and TRBJ2-7; possibly TRBD2 for D (6 bases). Germline CDR1 reads MDHEN; CDR2 reads SYDVKM. V dropped 6 bases and J dropped 3 bases, with 15 bases sitting between them. The CDR3 consists of 14 residues. The CDR3 loop reads CASRGIADFYEQYF. The DNA for the CDR3 is TGTGCCAGCAGGGGCATAGCGGACTTCTACGAGCAGTACTTC.

The chain carries TRBV7-9 and TRBJ1-4, with 7 positions matching TRBD1. The V and J ends lost 6 bases and 0 bases, in that order; junction bases with no gene match: 7. CDR1 is SEHNR, CDR2 FQNEAQ, per germline (reference sequence). The CDR3 sequence is 16 residues long. The CDR3 protein is CASRGGQESTNEKLFF. For the CDR3, the DNA is TGTGCCAGCAGGGGTGGACAGGAGTCAACTAATGAAAAACTGTTTTTT.

As for this clonotype: A junction boundary mismatches the germline segment, possibly from a read error. The chain has TRBV7-3 and TRBJ1-6; 7 bases align to TRBD1. The CDR3 is 18 residues long. CDR1 is SGHTA and CDR2 is FQGTGA in the germline V gene. CDR3 amino acids: CAGSLRNTGQSRNSPLHF. The CDR3, as DNA: TGTGCCGGCAGCTTAAGAAATACGGGACAGAGTCGTAATTCACCCCTCCACTTT.

The J gene is TRBJ1-4, the V gene TRBV28; no clear D. The CDR3 runs to 16 residues. V was clipped by 5 bases and J by 7 bases, with 20 bases between them. Germline V lookup: CDR1 MDHEN, CDR2 SYDVKM. The CDR3 DNA follows: TGTGCCAGCAGTCCGACATCGAGCGGGCGAAGTGAAAAACTGTTTTTT. This encodes CASSPTSSGRSEKLFF.

This clonotype turned up a few times. This chain links TRBV6-5 with TRBJ2-1, with 8 nucleotides matching TRBD2. The CDR3 contains 16 residues. After removal of 4 bases from V and 6 bases from J, the junction contained 11 bases not matched to a gene. The germline V gene encodes CDR1 MNHEY and CDR2 SVGAGI. The CDR3 loop reads CASSCREGGPCNEQFF. For the CDR3, the DNA is TGTGCCAGCAGTTGCCGGGAGGGGGGGCCATGCAATGAGCAGTTCTTC.

J is TRBJ1-6 and V is TRBV27, with TRBD1 identical over 10 bases. Trimming at V came to 7 bases and at J to 8 bases, leaving 11 bases not matched to a gene. The CDR3 covers 16 residues. Per germline, CDR1 MNHEY and CDR2 SMNVEV (reference sequence). CDR3 DNA sequence: TGTGCCAGCAATAAGTTGAGGACAGGGGGGTATTCACCCCTCCACTTT. Residues: CASNKLRTGGYSPLHF.

The J gene is TRBJ2-1, the V gene TRBV20-1; 7 bases are shared with TRBD2. The length of the CDR3 is 16 residues. Per the germline V gene, CDR1 is DFQATT and CDR2 is SNEGSKA (reference sequence). Unmatched junction bases numbered 7, after V lost 2 bases and J lost 0 bases. The CDR3 sequence: CSARLSRGSSYNEQFF. The DNA of the CDR3 is TGCAGTGCTAGATTATCGCGGGGGAGCTCCTACAATGAGCAGTTCTTC.

This sequence joins TRBV5-1 and TRBJ1-6; D is ambiguous. The CDR3 spans 15 residues. V lost 1 base to trimming and J lost 8 bases, with 13 bases between them. CDR1 and CDR2 (germline): SGHRS, YFSETQ. CDR3 in DNA: TGCGCCAGCAGCTTGATACCCAGTCGGGATTCACCCCTCCACTTT. Translation: CASSLIPSRDSPLHF.

In its sample, this clonotype was seen once. One junction end does not reproduce the germline sequence, and a read error may be involved. V usage is TRBV15 and J usage is TRBJ2-5; TRBD1 is a possible D gene (6 bases). The CDR3 is made up of 13 amino acids. Germline CDR1 is LNHNV and CDR2 is YYDKDF (reference sequence). In DNA form, the CDR3 reads TGTGCCACCCGAGACAGGAACCAAGAGATCCAGTACTTC. This gives the protein CATRDRNQEIQYF.

This rearrangement joins TRBV15 to TRBJ1-2; D is unclear. CDR3 length: 18 residues. Germline values: CDR1 LNHNV, CDR2 YYDKDF (reference sequence). V lost 2 bases and J lost 4, with 23 bases in between. The CDR3 is CATSRPRPEQGPVYGYTF. CDR3 nucleotides: TGTGCCACCAGCAGACCCCGACCGGAACAAGGGCCAGTCTATGGCTACACCTTC.

The table lists this clonotype with a few counts. This chain connects TRBV9 to TRBJ2-5, with TRBD2 as a possible D gene (6 bases). Between the trimmed V and J ends, which lost 0 bases and 4 bases, there was a span of 13 bases. This CDR3 region has 15 residues. From germline, CDR1 is SGDLS and CDR2 YYNGEE. The CDR3 DNA reads TGTGCCAGCAGCGTAGTGGAGGGGCACGGAGAGACCCAGTACTTC. Translated: CASSVVEGHGETQYF. The entire variable domain, with the rest obtained from reference TRBV9 and TRBJ2-5, is as follows: DSGVTQTPKHLITATGQRVTLRCSPRSGDLSVYWYQQSLDQGLQFLIQYYNGEERAKGNILERFSAQQFPDLHSELNLSSLELGDSALYFCASSVVEGHGETQYFGPGTRLLVL.

The chain carries TRBV7-2 and TRBJ2-5; D call uncertain. V was clipped by 2 bases and J by 1 base, with 11 bases between them. There are 15 residues in the CDR3. Germline V gene lookup returns CDR1 SGHTA and CDR2 FQGNSA. The CDR3 coding sequence is TGTGCCAGCAGCTTATGGGCCAGCCTCCAAGAGACCCAGTACTTC. Protein: CASSLWASLQETQYF.

This clonotype was picked up a small number of times. The chain employs TRBV3-1 and TRBJ2-5; possibly TRBD2 for D (6 bases). This CDR3 spans 18 amino acids. Trimming stripped 1 base from V and 1 base from J, with 19 bases between. The V gene's germline CDR1 is LGHDT and CDR2 YNNKEL (reference sequence). The CDR3 region has the DNA TGTGCCAGCAGCCAAGGTTTGAGGGCGGGACGCTTCCAAGAGACCCAGTACTTC. Translating it yields CASSQGLRAGRFQETQYF.

The chain is built from TRBV9 and TRBJ2-1; D might be TRBD1 (7 bases). Germline V gene sequence: CDR1 SGDLS, CDR2 YYNGEE. V was pared by 3 bases and J by 7 bases, with 17 bases between. There are 15 residues in the CDR3. The chain's CDR3 is CASSAQGGLGNEQFF. The DNA of the CDR3 is TGTGCCAGCAGCGCCCAGGGGGGCCTAGGGAATGAGCAGTTCTTC. Full variable domain (missing parts from reference TRBV9 and TRBJ2-1): DSGVTQTPKHLITATGQRVTLRCSPRSGDLSVYWYQQSLDQGLQFLIQYYNGEERAKGNILERFSAQQFPDLHSELNLSSLELGDSALYFCASSAQGGLGNEQFFGPGTRLTVL.

This clonotype has only a few counts. The chain recombines TRBV11-1 with TRBJ2-1, with 10 bases matching TRBD1. The CDR3 loop spans 16 amino acids. In germline, CDR1 is SGHAT, CDR2 FQDESV (reference sequence). Trimming took 4 bases from V and 7 from J; bases not matched to a gene: 10. CDR3 residues: CASSWRTGGISNEQFF. The CDR3 coding sequence is TGTGCCAGCAGCTGGAGGACAGGGGGGATTTCTAATGAGCAGTTCTTC.

The chain is built from TRBV27 and TRBJ2-3, with TRBD2 matching 7 bases. The junction had 20 bases not matched to a gene; V was cut back by 5 bases and J by 3 bases. This CDR3 region has 19 residues. Germline values: CDR1 MNHEY, CDR2 SMNVEV (reference sequence). This CDR3 is CASSNIAILGGGKTDTQYF. Here the CDR3 DNA reads TGTGCCAGCAGTAATATAGCAATTCTAGGCGGGGGAAAGACAGATACGCAGTATTTT.

This clonotype was counted once. The junction departs from the called germline gene at one end, perhaps through a read error. This sequence joins TRBV28 and TRBJ2-5; no clear D gene. Looked up from germline, CDR1 is MDHEN and CDR2 is SYDVKM. There are 14 residues in the CDR3. CDR3: CAGSHPELRETQYF. In nucleotides, the CDR3 is TGTGCCGGCAGTCACCCCGAACTACGGGAGACCCAGTACTTC.

This chain joins TRBV12-3 or TRBV12-4 and TRBJ1-2; D gene uncertain. This CDR3 has 15 residues. The V gene lost 5 bases and the J gene lost 0 bases, with 13 bases spanning the gap. DNA of the CDR3: TGTGCCAGCAGTCCTAACAGACCCTCTAACTATGGCTACACCTTC. Protein product: CASSPNRPSNYGYTF.

This chain joins TRBV28 and TRBJ2-3, with TRBD2 identical over 10 bases. In germline, CDR1 is MDHEN, CDR2 SYDVKM. The V and J ends lost 10 bases and 6 bases, in that order; junction bases with no gene match: 19. CDR3 size: 17 residues. The CDR3 is CATSATTSGALRDTQYF. The CDR3 DNA sequence: TGTGCCACCTCGGCCACAACTAGCGGGGCACTGCGGGATACGCAGTATTTT.

V usage is TRBV6-7 and J usage is TRBJ2-7; D is perhaps TRBD1 (6 bases). TRBV6-7 is an open reading frame whose function is uncertain. The CDR3 has 16 residues. Trimming shortened V by 0 bases and J by 2 bases, and 14 bases separated the two germline ends. DNA of the CDR3: TGTGCCAGCAGTTACTCGAAGGAGACAGGCCCCTACGAGCAGTACTTC. It yields the protein CASSYSKETGPYEQYF.

V is TRBV28 and J is TRBJ1-5; D might be TRBD1 (5 bases). This CDR3 spans 11 amino acids. Germline CDR1 MDHEN, CDR2 SYDVKM. V was clipped by 7 bases and J by 12 bases, with 13 bases between them. CDR3 DNA: TGTGCCAGCACGATTGGGGGACTCCAGCATTTT. Translation: CASTIGGLQHF. The variable domain in full, completed from reference TRBV28 and TRBJ1-5, reads DVKVTQSSRYLVKRTGEKVFLECVQDMDHENMFWYRQDPGLGLRLIYFSYDVKMKEKGDIPEGYSVSREKKERFSLILESASTNQTSMYLCASTIGGLQHFGDGTRLSIL.

The V gene is TRBV9, the J gene TRBJ2-7, with 8 bases aligning to TRBD2. The last part of the DNA fits TRBJ2-5 better; the J call may be wrong. Germline V lookup: CDR1 SGDLS, CDR2 YYNGEE. The length of the CDR3 is 16 residues. CDR3 amino acids: CASSSGTSEGRETQYF. CDR3 nucleotide sequence: TGTGCCAGCAGCTCCGGGACTAGTGAAGGTCGGGAGACCCAGTACTTC.